What follows are 11 T cell receptor beta chains derived from one specimen sequenced in a study of breast tumors, draining lymph nodes, adjacent tissues. TCRdb re-called the multiplex PCR reads with MiXCR, one entry per CDR3 protein. The data show more than 50,000 distinct CDR3 sequences, roughly 59% seen once. The sequencing input was breast tumor tissue. Receptors were obtained from a female donor with breast cancer. Some clones in this sample may be carry-over from other donors' samples.

The V gene is TRBV7-9, the J gene TRBJ1-6; 8 nucleotides agree with TRBD1. Losses at the gene ends were 5 bases for V and 8 bases for J; bases not matched to a gene: 5. Germline-derived CDR1 and CDR2 are SEHNR and FQNEAQ (reference sequence). The CDR3 contains 14 residues. CDR3 in amino acids: CASSGQGRDSPLHF. CDR3 bases: TGTGCCAGCAGCGGACAGGGTCGTGATTCACCCCTCCACTTT.

This chain links TRBV12-3 or TRBV12-4 with TRBJ1-4, with no clear D. Trimming left V 5 bases short and J 3 bases short, with 19 bases between. The CDR3 spans 17 residues. CDR3: CASSPRLPRTPNEKLFF. The CDR3 nucleotides read TGTGCCAGCAGTCCCCGGCTGCCCCGCACCCCTAATGAAAAACTGTTTTTT.

This clonotype was counted between two and nine times. A much more abundant neighbour one base away suggests this may be a read error. The J gene is TRBJ1-2, the V gene TRBV4-2; the D gene is possibly TRBD1 (6 bases). This CDR3 region has 16 residues. CDR1 and CDR2 from the germline V gene are LGHNA and YNFKEQ. The CDR3 is CASSQELAGVPYDYAF. CDR3 nucleotide sequence: TGTGCCAGCAGCCAAGAATTGGCAGGGGTACCCTATGACTACGCCTTC.

This clonotype was observed many times. The rearrangement uses TRBV20-1 and TRBJ2-5; a possible D gene is TRBD2 (6 bases). Germline loops: CDR1 DFQATT, CDR2 SNEGSKA (reference sequence). The CDR3 contains 16 residues. The V end lost 0 bases, the J end lost 1 base, and 15 bases lay between the germline ends. CDR3 DNA sequence: TGCAGTGCTAGAGACCCCAGGAGCGGGCCCCAAGAGACCCAGTACTTC. It codes for CSARDPRSGPQETQYF.

Note on this clonotype: Here the CDR3 omits its conserved ending phenylalanine or tryptophan, so a read error is the likely source. The chain combines TRBV4-2 with TRBJ2-7; 11 bases fit TRBD2. V trimming: 4 bases; J trimming: 0 bases; junction bases outside the gene matches: 2. CDR1 and CDR2 (germline): LGHNA, YNFKEQ. This CDR3 has 15 amino acids. CDR3 DNA: TGTGCCAGCAGCCCTCTAGCGGGGGGCTCCTACGAGCAGTACTCC. Its protein product is CASSPLAGGSYEQYS.

This clonotype was counted at least ten times. The V call is TRBV27, the J call TRBJ2-1, with D perhaps TRBD2 (5 bases). Germline CDR1 MNHEY, CDR2 SMNVEV (reference sequence). V lost 7 bases to trimming and J lost 8 bases, with 15 bases between them. This CDR3 comprises 13 residues. This CDR3 reads CASMRPGIHEQFF. The CDR3, as DNA: TGTGCCAGCATGCGCCCGGGAATCCATGAGCAGTTCTTC.

This clonotype was seen once. The conserved phenylalanine or tryptophan is not found at the CDR3 terminus, so this likely reflects a read error. The DNA is left out, because the CDR3 cannot be placed on it with certainty; the CDR3 is given as TCRdb lists it. V is TRBV11-2 and J is TRBJ2-2. From its first to its last residue, the CDR3 has 15 amino acids. Per germline, CDR1 SGHAT and CDR2 FQNNGV. CDR3 residues: CASRLTRGNTGERMS.

This clonotype appeared a single time. This chain uses TRBV29-1 with TRBJ2-3, with 7 bases that match TRBD2. Unmatched junction bases numbered 8, after V lost 8 bases and J lost 6 bases. The CDR3 has 12 amino acids. Germline V CDR1 and CDR2: SQVTM, ANQGSEA. The CDR3 sequence is CSQAGAADTQYF. The CDR3 DNA is TGCAGCCAGGCGGGAGCGGCTGATACGCAGTATTTT.

This clonotype appeared a few times. The chain uses TRBV24-1 and TRBJ2-6; D gene uncertain. The CDR3 consists of 12 residues. The ends were cut back, 6 bases at V and 2 bases at J, with 1 base in the middle. Germline V lookup: CDR1 KGHDR, CDR2 SFDVKD. The CDR3, as DNA: TGTGCCACCAGTCCTGGGGCCAACGTCCTGACTTTC. Encoded protein: CATSPGANVLTF.

The chain links TRBV3-1 to TRBJ1-4, with D possibly matching TRBD1 (6 bases). V lost 2 bases and J 8 bases, leaving 12 bases between the germline ends. The CDR3 contains 14 residues. CDR1 is LGHDT, CDR2 YNNKEL, per germline (reference sequence). The CDR3 DNA reads TGTGCCAGCAGCCAAACAGGGAGAGGCGAAAAACTGTTTTTT. Its protein is CASSQTGRGEKLFF.

The V and J genes are TRBV5-6 and TRBJ1-2; D is possibly TRBD1 (5 bases). Trimming shortened V by 6 bases and J by 3 bases, and 18 bases separated the two germline ends. The CDR3 is made up of 15 amino acids. Looked up from germline, CDR1 is SGHDT and CDR2 is YYEEEE. CDR3 coding DNA: TGTGCCAGCACCGCTTCTCCTACAGGAGACTATGGCTACACCTTC. Encoded protein: CASTASPTGDYGYTF.